Below, 30 T cell receptor beta chains from the same sample are listed, as sequenced in a study of OX40 agonist ivuxolimab in advanced cancers. TCRdb's table, derived via immunoSEQ multiplex PCR, lists solely in-frame clones and lacks some. This table holds over 70,000 clones, about 86% found once. The starting material was CD4+ or CD8+ T cells sorted from blood, obtained in a trial of the OX40 agonist ivuxolimab. These receptors originate from an adult with an advanced solid tumor such as melanoma, head and neck, liver or kidney cancer.

This chain connects TRBV2 to TRBJ2-5; D remains ambiguous. V lost 7 bases to trimming and J lost 1 base, with 10 bases between them. Germline CDR1 SNHLY, CDR2 FYNNEI. The CDR3 covers 13 residues. CDR3 coding DNA: TGTGCCAGCATTCTGAAGCGCCAAGAGACCCAGTACTTC. This gives the protein CASILKRQETQYF.

The rearrangement joins TRBV19 to TRBJ2-3; no clear D. Germline-derived CDR1 and CDR2 are LNHDA and SQIVND (reference sequence). This CDR3 spans 13 amino acids. The V gene lost 4 bases and the J gene lost 1 base, with 6 bases spanning the gap. The CDR3 here is CASSTVGTDTQYF. The CDR3 DNA reads TGTGCCAGTAGTACTGTTGGCACAGATACGCAGTATTTT.

The gene calls are TRBV12-5 and TRBJ2-5; possibly TRBD1 or TRBD2 for D (5 bases each). CDR1 and CDR2 (germline): LGHNT, FRNRAP. Trimming stripped 3 bases from V and 2 bases from J, with 16 bases between. This CDR3 is 16 amino acids long. The CDR3 bases are TGTGCTAGTGGTTTTTCCGCCGGGACCGCGCAAGAGACCCAGTACTTC. Its translation is CASGFSAGTAQETQYF.

The genes are TRBV29-1 and TRBJ1-1, with 7 bases identical to TRBD1. Per the germline V gene, CDR1 is SQVTM and CDR2 is ANQGSEA. This CDR3 comprises 12 residues. After removal of 2 bases from V and 8 bases from J, the junction contained 5 bases not matched to a gene. CDR3 in amino acids: CSVEKGRGEAFF. The CDR3 nucleotides are TGCAGCGTTGAAAAGGGCAGGGGGGAAGCTTTCTTT.

The rearrangement links TRBV7-9 to TRBJ1-5; D call uncertain. Trimming removed 0 bases at V and 6 bases at J, with 9 bases between. Germline CDR1 SEHNR, CDR2 FQNEAQ (reference sequence). CDR3 length equals 14 residues. The CDR3 loop reads CASSLALVGQPQHF. The CDR3 nucleotides are TGTGCCAGCAGCTTAGCGCTGGTCGGTCAGCCCCAGCATTTT.

The V and J genes are TRBV20-1 and TRBJ1-1; unclear D gene. Germline V lookup: CDR1 DFQATT, CDR2 SNEGSKA (reference sequence). The CDR3 length is 11 residues. V dropped 3 bases and J dropped 3 bases, with 5 bases sitting between them. CDR3 residues: CSASSDTEAFF. DNA of the CDR3: TGCAGTGCTAGCTCGGACACTGAAGCTTTCTTT.

V is TRBV10-1 and J is TRBJ1-4, with D uncertain. Germline V gives CDR1 WNHNN, CDR2 SYGVQD (reference sequence). V was clipped by 1 base and J by 9 bases, with 21 bases between them. CDR3 length: 17 residues. The CDR3 nucleotides read TGCGCCAGCAGTGAGTGGTCGAGGGCTGAGGAGCGGAAAAAACTGTTTTTT. Translated, it gives CASSEWSRAEERKKLFF.

V is TRBV5-1 and J is TRBJ2-3, with 7 bases identical to TRBD2. The CDR3 is 13 amino acids. Germline lookup yields CDR1 SGHRS and CDR2 YFSETQ. V shed 0 bases and J 8 bases; nucleotides not matched to a gene: 3. CDR3 loop: CASSLESGATQYF. CDR3 bases: TGCGCCAGCAGCTTGGAGAGCGGGGCTACGCAGTATTTT.

The chain uses TRBV9 and TRBJ2-2; 11 bases match TRBD2. The V gene end was trimmed by 1 base and the J gene end by 6 bases; junction bases not matched to a gene: 11. Germline V CDR1 and CDR2: SGDLS, YYNGEE. The CDR3 loop spans 18 amino acids. CDR3 sequence: CASSVKTSGVPLPGELFF. The CDR3 DNA reads TGTGCCAGCAGCGTAAAGACTAGCGGGGTACCCCTCCCCGGGGAGCTGTTTTTT.

The chain has TRBV5-5 and TRBJ2-2; the D is unclear. This CDR3 contains 15 residues. Germline loops: CDR1 SGHKS, CDR2 YYEKEE (reference sequence). V was cut by 2 bases and J by 1 base, with 9 bases left in between. This CDR3 reads CASSFSGQNTGELFF. The CDR3 DNA sequence: TGTGCCAGCAGCTTTTCGGGCCAGAACACCGGGGAGCTGTTTTTT.

The V call is TRBV5-4, the J call TRBJ1-3; D is perhaps TRBD1 (6 bases). The CDR3 extends over 18 amino acids. Germline V CDR1 and CDR2: SGHNT, YYREEE (reference sequence). Trimming took off 0 bases at V and 2 bases at J, with 18 bases between the two ends. The CDR3 DNA follows: TGTGCCAGCAGCTTGGAATTAACCGGGGGCGCAGCTGGAAACACCATATATTTT. This translates into CASSLELTGGAAGNTIYF.

The chain joins TRBV28 to TRBJ2-7; D unclear. CDR3 length: 15 residues. Trimming removed 1 base from V and 0 bases from J, with 10 bases in between. Germline V gene data show CDR1 as MDHEN and CDR2 as SYDVKM. The CDR3: CASSLLVFSSYEQYF. The CDR3 DNA sequence: TGTGCCAGCAGTTTATTGGTGTTCAGCTCCTACGAGCAGTACTTC.

J is TRBJ2-5 and V is TRBV30; D may be TRBD1 (6 bases). The CDR3 runs 15 residues. Deletions cut 4 bases from V and 5 bases from J, with 20 bases between. Germline CDR1 reads GTSNPN; CDR2 reads SVGIG (reference sequence). CDR3 DNA sequence: TGTGCCTGGAACCCCCTTTTGCAGGGGATGGAGACCCAGTACTTC. Encoded protein: CAWNPLLQGMETQYF. The variable domain in full, completed from reference TRBV30 and TRBJ2-5, reads SQTIHQWPATLVQPVGSPLSLECTVEGTSNPNLYWYRQAAGRGLQLLFYSVGIGQISSEVPQNLSASRPQDRQFILSSKKLLLSDSGFYLCAWNPLLQGMETQYFGPGTRLLVL.

This clone has only a few counts. One end of the junction varies from germline; a read error may be responsible. CDR3 sequence: CASSLVGGNTGELFF. CDR3 in DNA: TGTGCTAGCAGCTTAGTGGGGGGGAACACCGGGGAGCTGTTTTTT. The V gene is TRBV7-7, the J gene TRBJ2-2; tentative D call: TRBD2 (6 bases). Germline V gene data show CDR1 as SSHAT and CDR2 as FNYEAQ (reference sequence). The CDR3 has 15 amino acids.

This clone was picked up a small number of times. The rearrangement uses TRBV29-1 and TRBJ2-2; D gene uncertain. The V gene's germline CDR1 is SQVTM and CDR2 ANQGSEA. Trimming took off 3 bases at V and 3 bases at J, with 5 bases between the two ends. There are 12 residues in the CDR3. The CDR3 coding sequence is TGCAGCGTTGAGACGGACACCGGGGAGCTGTTTTTT. The encoded protein is CSVETDTGELFF.

This clone appeared a single time. The chain combines TRBV6-1 with TRBJ2-7; TRBD1 might be the D (7 bases). The V gene lost 4 bases and the J gene lost 1 base, with 20 bases spanning the gap. The CDR3 sequence is 17 residues long. CDR1 is MNHNS and CDR2 is SASEGT in the germline V gene. This CDR3 reads CASSVYPGGTVSYEQYF. The CDR3 region has the DNA TGTGCCAGCAGTGTATACCCCGGCGGGACAGTGTCCTACGAGCAGTACTTC.

CDR3 sequence reads: CASGTGTYEQYF. In DNA, the CDR3 is TGTGCCAGCGGGACTGGTACCTACGAGCAGTACTTC. The chain is built from TRBV28 and TRBJ2-7, with D tentatively TRBD2 (6 bases). V gave up 8 bases and J gave up 2 bases, with 10 bases separating them. The CDR3 totals 12 residues. Germline CDR1 and CDR2: MDHEN and SYDVKM.

CDR3 residues: CASSKARGYEDTQYF. The DNA for the CDR3 is TGTGCCAGCAGTAAGGCCAGGGGGTATGAAGATACGCAGTATTTT. The chain couples TRBV2 to TRBJ2-3, with TRBD1 matching over 7 bases. From germline, CDR1 is SNHLY and CDR2 FYNNEI. The CDR3 totals 15 residues. Trimming cost V 5 bases and J 5 bases; bases outside gene matches: 10.

This chain links TRBV9 with TRBJ1-3; no firm D call. CDR1 SGDLS and CDR2 YYNGEE come from the germline V gene. The CDR3 is 15 residues long. Trimming pared 2 bases from V and 1 base from J, leaving 10 bases between. CDR3 in amino acids: CASSVRSGSGNTIYF. Written as DNA, the CDR3 is TGTGCCAGCAGCGTCCGCAGCGGTTCTGGAAACACCATATATTTT.

V gene TRBV27 combines with J gene TRBJ1-1; D uncertain. Germline V CDR1 and CDR2: MNHEY, SMNVEV (reference sequence). The CDR3 has 14 residues. Trimming left V 3 bases short and J 0 bases short, with 8 bases between. The CDR3 spells CASSLSVLNTEAFF. DNA of the CDR3: TGTGCCAGCAGTTTGAGCGTCCTGAACACTGAAGCTTTCTTT.

Only a few counts were recorded for this clone. V and J are TRBV10-1 and TRBJ2-5; TRBD2 agrees at 13 bases. Trimming at V came to 6 bases and at J to 5 bases, leaving 12 bases not matched to a gene. The CDR3 is 17 amino acids. From germline, CDR1 is WNHNN and CDR2 SYGVQD (reference sequence). CDR3 sequence reads: CASRSGTSGTYQETQYF. The CDR3 bases are TGCGCCAGCAGGTCCGGGACTAGCGGGACCTATCAGGAGACCCAGTACTTC.

The chain joins TRBV7-2 to TRBJ2-7, with 8 positions matching TRBD2. The V gene's germline CDR1 is SGHTA and CDR2 FQGNSA. CDR3 length equals 14 residues. V gave up 0 bases and J gave up 5 bases; unmatched junction bases: 3. DNA for the CDR3: TGTGCCAGCAGCTTAGCCGGGGGGGACCACGAGCAGTACTTC. This translates into CASSLAGGDHEQYF.

The CDR3 DNA follows: TGCAGCCCCCGGGGTAGGGTTCGAACCTATAATTCACCCCTCCACTTT. Its translation is CSPRGRVRTYNSPLHF. The rearrangement joins TRBV29-1 to TRBJ1-6; no firm D call. The ends were cut back, 8 bases at V and 2 bases at J, with 19 bases in the middle. This CDR3 is 16 amino acids long. Germline V gene sequence: CDR1 SQVTM, CDR2 ANQGSEA. The full variable domain, completed using reference TRBV29-1 and TRBJ1-6, is SAVISQKPSRDICQRGTSLTIQCQVDSQVTMMFWYRQQPGQSLTLIATANQGSEATYESGFVIDKFPISRPNLTFSTLTVSNMSPEDSSIYLCSPRGRVRTYNSPLHFGNGTRLTVT.

The chain recombines TRBV6-5 with TRBJ1-3; the D gene is possibly TRBD1 (5 bases). The V and J ends lost 4 bases and 0 bases respectively, with 13 bases between them. Looked up from germline, CDR1 is MNHEY and CDR2 is SVGAGI. The length of the CDR3 is 16 residues. In DNA form, the CDR3 reads TGTGCCAGCAGTTCTGCTCGACAGTTCTCTGGAAACACCATATATTTT. Translated: CASSSARQFSGNTIYF.

This chain links TRBV9 with TRBJ2-7, with 10 positions matching TRBD1. Germline values: CDR1 SGDLS, CDR2 YYNGEE. The CDR3 is 15 amino acids. V lost 0 bases to trimming and J lost 4 bases; unmatched junction nucleotides: 4. The CDR3 here is CASSVGDRGIYEQYF. The CDR3, as DNA: TGTGCCAGCAGCGTAGGGGACAGGGGTATTTACGAGCAGTACTTC.

V is TRBV5-6 and J is TRBJ1-5; the D gene is possibly TRBD1 (6 bases). Germline loops: CDR1 SGHDT, CDR2 YYEEEE. The V end lost 4 bases, the J end lost 5 bases, and 10 bases lay between the germline ends. There are 13 residues in the CDR3. The CDR3: CASSADSHQPQHF. The CDR3 DNA sequence: TGTGCCAGCAGCGCGGACAGCCATCAGCCCCAGCATTTT.

The chain couples TRBV5-1 to TRBJ2-7, with 7 bases lining up with TRBD1. Germline loops: CDR1 SGHRS, CDR2 YFSETQ. This CDR3 spans 15 amino acids. V shed 4 bases, J shed 4 bases, and the junction held 11 bases outside the gene matches. The CDR3 sequence: CASSPLKGQLYEQYF. DNA of the CDR3: TGCGCCAGCAGCCCCCTGAAGGGACAGCTGTACGAGCAGTACTTC.

The CDR3 bases are TGCGCCAGCAGCCAAGCACGGACGGGAACCCAGTACTTC. Translation: CASSQARTGTQYF. The V gene is TRBV4-3, the J gene TRBJ2-5; TRBD2 is a possible D gene (5 bases). Germline values: CDR1 LGHNA, CDR2 YSLEER. Trimming shortened V by 1 base and J by 8 bases, and 11 bases separated the two germline ends. CDR3 length: 13 residues.

The chain uses TRBV7-9 and TRBJ2-7; 8 bases fit TRBD2. The CDR3 is 14 amino acids. Germline CDR1 reads SEHNR; CDR2 reads FQNEAQ (reference sequence). Germline trimming cut 8 bases from V and 7 bases from J; bases unmatched to any gene: 13. CDR3 region: CASSTSGGLREQYF. The CDR3 coding sequence is TGTGCCAGCTCCACAAGCGGGGGATTGCGTGAGCAGTACTTC.

This clone showed up just once. This chain uses TRBV11-2 with TRBJ1-3, with unresolved D. Germline CDR1 is SGHAT and CDR2 is FQNNGV. This CDR3 is 14 amino acids long. V was pared by 3 bases and J by 0 bases, with 6 bases between. Here the CDR3 DNA reads TGTGCCAGCAGCTTGGTGGGCTCTGGAAACACCATATATTTT. This codes for CASSLVGSGNTIYF.